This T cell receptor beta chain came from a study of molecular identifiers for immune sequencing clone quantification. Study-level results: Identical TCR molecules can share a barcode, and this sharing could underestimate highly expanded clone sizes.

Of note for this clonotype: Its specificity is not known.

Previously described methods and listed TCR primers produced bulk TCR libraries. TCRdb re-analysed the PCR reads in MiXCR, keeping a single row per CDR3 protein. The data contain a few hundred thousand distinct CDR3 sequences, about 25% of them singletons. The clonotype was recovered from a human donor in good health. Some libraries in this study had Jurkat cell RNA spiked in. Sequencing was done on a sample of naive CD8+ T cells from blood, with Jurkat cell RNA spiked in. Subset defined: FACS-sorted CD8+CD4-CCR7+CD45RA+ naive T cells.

CDR3 in amino acids: CASSSGTRGITEAFF. The CDR3 region has the DNA TGTGCCAGCAGCTCCGGGACGAGGGGAATCACTGAAGCTTTCTTT. V is TRBV7-9 and J is TRBJ1-1, with D possibly matching TRBD1 (5 bases). This CDR3 spans 15 amino acids. V lost 4 bases and J lost 4, with 16 bases in between. The germline CDR1 and CDR2 sequences are SEHNR and FQNEAQ (reference sequence).